This passage covers 30 T cell receptor beta chains from one sample sequenced in a study of blood T cell repertoires in COVID-19. Some clones are missing from TCRdb's copy, which holds only in-frame ones; the method was immunoSEQ multiplex PCR. The sample holds 20,000 to 30,000 clones; approximately 94% are singletons and the top ten take about 3.9%. The sequenced sample consisted of peripheral blood. The receptor source for this set is a human donor with active COVID-19. The donor label of this sample is uncertain.

The genes are TRBV27 and TRBJ1-6; D unclear. CDR3 size: 16 residues. V lost 5 bases to trimming and J lost 7 bases, with 18 bases between them. Germline values: CDR1 MNHEY, CDR2 SMNVEV (reference sequence). CDR3 region: CASSPDPRPGNSPLHF. CDR3 sequence (DNA): TGTGCCAGCAGTCCCGACCCCCGTCCGGGGAATTCACCCCTCCACTTT.

The chain links TRBV5-4 to TRBJ2-1; a possible D gene is TRBD2 (5 bases). The CDR3 has 14 residues. Trimming left V 4 bases short and J 5 bases short, with 13 bases between. Germline CDR1 SGHNT, CDR2 YYREEE (reference sequence). CDR3 sequence (DNA): TGTGCCAGCAGCGACAAGCGGCCTAACAATGAGCAGTTCTTC. This gives the protein CASSDKRPNNEQFF. The whole variable domain, filled in from reference TRBV5-4 and TRBJ2-1, reads ETGVTQSPTHLIKTRGQQVTLRCSSQSGHNTVSWYQQALGQGPQFIFQYYREEENGRGNFPPRFSGLQFPNYSSELNVNALELDDSALYLCASSDKRPNNEQFFGPGTRLTVL.

This chain connects TRBV20-1 to TRBJ2-5, with D possibly being TRBD2 (6 bases). The germline V gene has CDR1 DFQATT and CDR2 SNEGSKA (reference sequence). This CDR3 is 11 amino acids long. Trimming removed 6 bases from V and 5 bases from J, with 10 bases in between. The CDR3 spells CSAAGTETQYF. The DNA for the CDR3 is TGCAGTGCCGCCGGGACTGAGACCCAGTACTTC.

The chain couples TRBV27 to TRBJ1-1; D remains unclear. The CDR3 length is 14 residues. Germline CDR1 is MNHEY and CDR2 is SMNVEV (reference sequence). Trimming cost V 2 bases and J 2 bases, with 9 bases left between them. CDR3 protein: CASSLRLLNTEAFF. CDR3 nucleotide sequence: TGTGCCAGCAGTTTACGGTTACTTAACACTGAAGCTTTCTTT.

The rearrangement links TRBV6-5 to TRBJ1-2; 8 bases line up with TRBD1. Germline CDR1 reads MNHEY; CDR2 reads SVGAGI. The CDR3 loop spans 15 amino acids. V gave up 6 bases and J gave up 6 bases; unmatched junction bases: 12. CDR3 DNA: TGTGCCAGCAGAGAGAGGACAGGGAGGATGGATGGCTACACCTTC. It translates to CASRERTGRMDGYTF.

This chain links TRBV6-5 with TRBJ2-3, with a tentative D call TRBD2 (5 bases). The germline V and J ends were trimmed by 6 bases and 0 bases, with 13 bases remaining between them. This CDR3 contains 15 residues. Germline loops: CDR1 MNHEY, CDR2 SVGAGI. The CDR3 loop reads CASSRGATSTDTQYF. In nucleotides, the CDR3 is TGTGCCAGCAGCCGGGGTGCGACTAGCACAGATACGCAGTATTTT.

The chain is built from TRBV15 and TRBJ2-4, with D tentatively TRBD2 (5 bases). The CDR3 contains 15 residues. Trimming took off 3 bases at V and 8 bases at J, with 17 bases between the two ends. Per germline, CDR1 LNHNV and CDR2 YYDKDF (reference sequence). CDR3 DNA sequence: TGTGCCACCAGCAGGGGGAGTCTCGTCATTCACATTCAGTACTTC. As protein: CATSRGSLVIHIQYF.

The chain couples TRBV28 to TRBJ2-7, with 7 bases matching TRBD1. The germline CDR1 and CDR2 sequences are MDHEN and SYDVKM. The CDR3 is 14 residues long. Trimming removed 2 bases from V and 5 bases from J; junction bases left unmatched: 6. CDR3 protein: CASSLMNRGNEQYF. CDR3 in DNA: TGTGCCAGCAGTTTAATGAACAGGGGTAACGAGCAGTACTTC.

The CDR3, as DNA: TGCGCCAGCAGCCAACCCTTAGCGGGACCGGCGGCCCAGTACTTC. It yields the protein CASSQPLAGPAAQYF. The gene calls are TRBV4-1 and TRBJ2-5, with 8 bases aligning to TRBD2. The V segment lost 2 bases and the J segment 9 bases; nucleotides outside the gene matches: 11. This CDR3 spans 15 amino acids. Germline CDR1 MGHRA, CDR2 YSYEKL.

The rearrangement uses TRBV10-1 and TRBJ2-7; possibly TRBD1 for D (6 bases). The CDR3 loop spans 14 amino acids. CDR1 is WNHNN, CDR2 SYGVQD, per germline (reference sequence). Trimming pared 5 bases from V and 3 bases from J, leaving 14 bases between. The CDR3 region is CASSMTGAGYEQYF. CDR3 in DNA: TGCGCCAGCAGTATGACAGGTGCGGGCTACGAGCAGTACTTC.

The CDR3 bases are TGCAGCGTTGAAGCACAAAAGAACACTGAAGCTTTCTTT. Translating it yields CSVEAQKNTEAFF. This sequence joins TRBV29-1 and TRBJ1-1; D unclear. The CDR3 has 13 amino acids. The V end was cut by 1 base, the J end by 1 base, with 7 bases between. Per the germline V gene, CDR1 is SQVTM and CDR2 is ANQGSEA.

CDR3: CASSGGVRSYEQYF. For the CDR3, the DNA is TGTGCCAGCAGCGGCGGGGTACGCTCCTACGAGCAGTACTTC. The V and J genes are TRBV9 and TRBJ2-7, with a weak D call TRBD2 (6 bases). Germline assignment: CDR1 SGDLS and CDR2 YYNGEE. This CDR3 comprises 14 residues. Trimming took off 3 bases at V and 0 bases at J, with 10 bases between the two ends.

The V gene is TRBV4-3, the J gene TRBJ1-4; a weak D match, TRBD1 (5 bases). The CDR3 totals 13 residues. Trimming removed 4 bases at V and 8 bases at J, with 11 bases between. Germline V gene data show CDR1 as LGHNA and CDR2 as YSLEER. This chain's CDR3 is CASSRDSNEKLFF. DNA of the CDR3: TGCGCCAGCAGCCGCGACAGTAACGAAAAACTGTTTTTT.

The genes are TRBV25-1 and TRBJ2-3, with 16 bases identical to TRBD2. The CDR3 length is 18 residues. Germline CDR1 reads MGHDK; CDR2 reads SYGVNS. V dropped 1 base and J dropped 3; count of bases not matched to a gene: 4. CDR3 amino acids: CASSESGTSGRATDTQYF. For the CDR3, the DNA is TGTGCCAGCAGTGAATCGGGGACTAGCGGGAGGGCAACAGATACGCAGTATTTT.

This sequence joins TRBV10-3 and TRBJ1-1; 8 nucleotides agree with TRBD1. The trim removed 5 bases at V and 8 bases at J, leaving 7 bases unmatched. This CDR3 spans 13 amino acids. Germline CDR1 ENHRY, CDR2 SYGVKD. Here the CDR3 reads CAISLRDRIEAFF. The CDR3 DNA reads TGTGCCATCAGTCTCCGGGACAGGATCGAAGCTTTCTTT.

The genes are TRBV14 and TRBJ2-7; 7 bases are shared with TRBD2. The CDR3 totals 15 residues. CDR1 and CDR2 (germline): SGHDN, FVKESK. J was trimmed by 0 bases and V by 2 bases; bases with no gene match: 4. The CDR3 DNA sequence: TGTGCCAGCAGCCAACTAGGGGACTACTCCTACGAGCAGTACTTC. Translated: CASSQLGDYSYEQYF.

The chain is built from TRBV7-2 and TRBJ1-1; D unresolved. Trimming left V 6 bases short and J 1 base short, with 15 bases between. CDR1 and CDR2 from the germline V gene are SGHTA and FQGNSA. The CDR3 consists of 15 residues. This chain's CDR3 is CASSLQRHPNTEAFF. The CDR3 nucleotides read TGTGCCAGCAGTTTACAGAGACACCCGAACACTGAAGCTTTCTTT.

As DNA, the CDR3 is TGTGCCAGCAGTTACTCCGGGACAGGGAACACTGAAGCTTTCTTT. Amino acid sequence: CASSYSGTGNTEAFF. This chain joins TRBV6-6 and TRBJ1-1, with TRBD1 matching over 8 bases. This CDR3 comprises 15 residues. J gave up 1 base and V 0 bases, and 1 base lay outside the gene matches. Germline V gene sequence: CDR1 MNHNY, CDR2 SVGAGI (reference sequence).

The rearrangement uses TRBV6-6 and TRBJ2-1; 11 nucleotides align to TRBD2. This CDR3 is 14 amino acids long. Unmatched junction bases numbered 6, after V lost 7 bases and J lost 7 bases. Germline V gene sequence: CDR1 MNHNY, CDR2 SVGAGI (reference sequence). The CDR3 region is CASKLAGASNEQFF. The CDR3 DNA reads as TGTGCCAGCAAACTAGCGGGAGCAAGTAATGAGCAGTTCTTC.

The J gene is TRBJ2-5, the V gene TRBV27; possibly TRBD1 for D (6 bases). Germline V gene sequence: CDR1 MNHEY, CDR2 SMNVEV (reference sequence). The ends were cut back, 4 bases at V and 4 bases at J, with 10 bases in the middle. The CDR3 loop spans 13 amino acids. The CDR3 sequence is CASSYRVRETQYF. CDR3 DNA: TGTGCCAGCAGTTACAGGGTTCGAGAGACCCAGTACTTC.

The rearrangement joins TRBV19 to TRBJ2-7; 9 bases match TRBD2. The CDR3 runs 16 residues. The germline V gene encodes CDR1 LNHDA and CDR2 SQIVND (reference sequence). The V and J ends lost 9 bases and 4 bases, in that order; junction bases with no gene match: 16. The CDR3 reads CASRTQSSGRPYEQYF. In nucleotides, the CDR3 is TGTGCCAGCAGAACCCAATCCAGCGGGAGGCCGTACGAGCAGTACTTC.

V usage is TRBV6-1 and J usage is TRBJ2-3; possible D gene TRBD1, 6 bases. The CDR3 is made up of 18 amino acids. The germline V and J ends were trimmed by 0 bases and 6 bases, with 22 bases remaining between them. Germline V gives CDR1 MNHNS, CDR2 SASEGT. Written as DNA, the CDR3 is TGTGCCAGCAGTGAAGCGGGTGCCGGGACACGAAGGGGTGATACGCAGTATTTT. This encodes CASSEAGAGTRRGDTQYF.

The chain recombines TRBV25-1 with TRBJ2-3; 12 nucleotides agree with TRBD2. The CDR3 has 13 amino acids. Unmatched junction bases numbered 2, after V lost 9 bases and J lost 4 bases. Germline V gene sequence: CDR1 MGHDK, CDR2 SYGVNS. CDR3 DNA: TGTGCCAGTGGACTAGCGGGGCCAGATACGCAGTATTTT. Translation gives CASGLAGPDTQYF. The whole variable domain, remainder taken from reference TRBV25-1 and TRBJ2-3, is EADIYQTPRYLVIGTGKKITLECSQTMGHDKMYWYQQDPGMELHLIHYSYGVNSTEKGDLSSESTVSRIRTEHFPLTLESARPSHTSQYLCASGLAGPDTQYFGPGTRLTVL.

The rearrangement joins TRBV7-9 to TRBJ2-7; D gene unclear. The CDR3 is 14 residues long. The V end lost 1 base, the J end lost 2 bases, and 9 bases lay between the germline ends. Germline V gene data show CDR1 as SEHNR and CDR2 as FQNEAQ (reference sequence). The CDR3 spells CASSLGQNTYEQYF. CDR3 coding DNA: TGTGCCAGCAGCTTAGGGCAAAATACCTACGAGCAGTACTTC.

The genes are TRBV6-2 or TRBV6-3 and TRBJ2-3; TRBD2 is a possible D gene (6 bases). The CDR3 extends over 16 amino acids. CDR1 is MNHEY and CDR2 is SVGEGT in the germline V gene. Trimming pared 0 bases from V and 0 bases from J, leaving 10 bases between. The CDR3 nucleotides read TGTGCCAGCAGTTACTCGGAGGGCCTGAGCACAGATACGCAGTATTTT. This encodes CASSYSEGLSTDTQYF.

The V call is TRBV3-1 (or the pseudogene TRBV3-2), the J call TRBJ1-1; no firm D call. The germline V gene has CDR1 LGHDT and CDR2 YNNKEL (reference sequence). CDR3 length: 15 residues. The V gene lost 1 base and the J gene lost 2 bases, with 11 bases spanning the gap. CDR3 DNA: TGTGCCAGCAGCCAAGGCCGGACGGGAAACACTGAAGCTTTCTTT. Translating gives CASSQGRTGNTEAFF.

The rearrangement joins TRBV5-6 to TRBJ2-7, with 9 bases that match TRBD1. V shed 0 bases and J 5 bases; nucleotides not matched to a gene: 6. Per germline, CDR1 SGHDT and CDR2 YYEEEE. The CDR3 contains 15 residues. In DNA form, the CDR3 reads TGTGCCAGCAGCTTGGACCCGACAGGGGGGAACGAGCAGTACTTC. It yields the protein CASSLDPTGGNEQYF.

This chain connects TRBV5-5 to TRBJ1-4, with 9 bases fitting TRBD1. V dropped 5 bases and J dropped 7; count of bases not matched to a gene: 3. The germline CDR1 and CDR2 sequences are SGHKS and YYEKEE (reference sequence). This CDR3 comprises 13 residues. CDR3 bases: TGTGCCAGCAGACCGACAGGGGGTGAAAAACTGTTTTTT. Encoded protein: CASRPTGGEKLFF.

This chain joins TRBV4-3 and TRBJ2-3; 10 nucleotides line up with TRBD2. With V trimmed by 1 base and J by 5 bases, 6 bases remained unmatched. The CDR3 runs 16 residues. The V gene's germline CDR1 is LGHNA and CDR2 YSLEER. The CDR3 DNA reads TGCGCCAGCAGCCAAGCTACTAGCGGGGTCGGAGATACGCAGTATTTT. This translates into CASSQATSGVGDTQYF.

The chain joins TRBV24-1 to TRBJ1-2, with 7 bases fitting TRBD1. Germline CDR1 and CDR2: KGHDR and SFDVKD. V was clipped by 4 bases and J by 8 bases; unmatched bases: 12. The CDR3 totals 15 residues. The CDR3 sequence is CATSETTTGTGGYTF. The CDR3 DNA sequence: TGTGCCACCAGTGAAACTACGACAGGGACGGGAGGCTACACCTTC.